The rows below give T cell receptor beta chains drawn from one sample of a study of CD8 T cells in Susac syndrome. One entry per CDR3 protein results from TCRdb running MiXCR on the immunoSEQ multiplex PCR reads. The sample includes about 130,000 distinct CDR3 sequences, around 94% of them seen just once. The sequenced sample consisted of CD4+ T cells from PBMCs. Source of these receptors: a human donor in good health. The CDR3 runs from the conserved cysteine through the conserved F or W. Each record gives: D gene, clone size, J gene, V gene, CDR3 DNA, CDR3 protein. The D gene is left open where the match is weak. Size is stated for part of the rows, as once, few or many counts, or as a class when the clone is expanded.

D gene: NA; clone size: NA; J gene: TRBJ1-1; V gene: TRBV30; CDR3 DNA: TGTGCCTGGCACCCCCTGAGGGCCTCGAACACTGAAGTTTTCTTT; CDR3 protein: CAWHPLRASNTEVFF
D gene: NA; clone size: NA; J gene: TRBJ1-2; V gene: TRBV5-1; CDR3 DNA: TGCGCCAGCGCTCCTCCGGGGCAGGGTGGAGGCTACACCTTC; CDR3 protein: CASAPPGQGGGYTF
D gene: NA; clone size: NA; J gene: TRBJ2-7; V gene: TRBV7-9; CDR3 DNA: TGTGCCAGCAGCCCCTCCCTATACGAGCAGTACTTC; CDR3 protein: CASSPSLYEQYF
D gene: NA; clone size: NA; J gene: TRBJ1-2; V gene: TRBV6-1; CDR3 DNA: TGTGCCAGCAGTGTGCCGGGGGGCGCCTATGGCTACACCTTC; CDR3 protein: CASSVPGGAYGYTF
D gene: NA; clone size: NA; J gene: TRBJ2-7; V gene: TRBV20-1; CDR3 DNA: TGCAGTGCTAGAACCATTCTCTCCTACGAGCAGTACTTC; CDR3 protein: CSARTILSYEQYF
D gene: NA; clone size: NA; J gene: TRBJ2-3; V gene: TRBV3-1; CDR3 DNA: TGTGCCAGCAGCCAAGGGCAGGTTGGGACCGGCACAGATACGCAGTATTTT; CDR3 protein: CASSQGQVGTGTDTQYF
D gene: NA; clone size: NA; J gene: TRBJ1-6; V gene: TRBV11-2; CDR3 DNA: TGTGCCAGCAGCCCCCGCAGGGCGAGGAATTCACCCCTCCACTTT; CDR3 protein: CASSPRRARNSPLHF
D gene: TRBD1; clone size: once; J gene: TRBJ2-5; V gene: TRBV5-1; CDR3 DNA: TGCGCCAGCAGCTTCGGCAGCAGGGGGCAAGCGGAGACCCAGTACTTC; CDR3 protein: CASSFGSRGQAETQYF
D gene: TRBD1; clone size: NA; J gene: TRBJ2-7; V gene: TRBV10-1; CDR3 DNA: TGCGCCAGCAGCGATGCGACAGGGAAAGCCGTCGAGCAGTACTTC; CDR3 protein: CASSDATGKAVEQYF
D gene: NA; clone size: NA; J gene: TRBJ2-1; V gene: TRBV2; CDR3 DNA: TGTGCCAGCAGTGTACCATACAATGAGCAGTTCTTC; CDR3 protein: CASSVPYNEQFF
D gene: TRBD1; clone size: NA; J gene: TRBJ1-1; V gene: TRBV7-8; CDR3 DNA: TGTGCCAGCAGCTTTGGGGTTCTTTCAGGGGGCTACACTGAAGCTTTCTTT; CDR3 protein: CASSFGVLSGGYTEAFF
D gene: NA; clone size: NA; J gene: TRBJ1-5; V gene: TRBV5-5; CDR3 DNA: TGTGCCAGCAGCTTGGGACGGAATAATCAGCCCCAGCATTTT; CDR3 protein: CASSLGRNNQPQHF
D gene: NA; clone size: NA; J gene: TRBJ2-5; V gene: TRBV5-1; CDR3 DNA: TGCGCCAGCAGCTTGATGGTCGGGGGACAAGAGACCCAGTACTTC; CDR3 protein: CASSLMVGGQETQYF
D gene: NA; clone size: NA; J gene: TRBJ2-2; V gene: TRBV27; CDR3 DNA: TGTGCCAGCAGGCAGGCCGGCGGGGAGCTGTTTTTT; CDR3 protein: CASRQAGGELFF
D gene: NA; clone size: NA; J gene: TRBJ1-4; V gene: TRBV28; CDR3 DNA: TGTGCCAGCAGAATAGCAACTAATGAAAAACTGTTTTTT; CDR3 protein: CASRIATNEKLFF
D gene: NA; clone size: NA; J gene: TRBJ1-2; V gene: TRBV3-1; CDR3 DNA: TGTGCCAGCGCAGGGGTAGCCGATGGCTACACCTTC; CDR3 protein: CASAGVADGYTF